Following are 25 T cell receptor beta chains from one sample sequenced in a study of blood T cell repertoires in COVID-19. Profiling relied on immunoSEQ multiplex PCR, and the TCRdb table lists in-frame clones only, not all of them. The table lists 240,000 or so clones, roughly 82% of them singletons, with more than 2% in the top ten. Specimen: PBMCs or T cells enriched from blood (not recorded which). The receptors originated from a woman aged 50 to 60 who had recovered from COVID-19.

The chain links TRBV7-9 to TRBJ1-1; TRBD1 matches at 8 bases. The germline CDR1 and CDR2 sequences are SEHNR and FQNEAQ (reference sequence). With 1 base clipped from V and 0 bases from J, the junction kept 1 base outside the gene matches. The CDR3 runs to 15 residues. CDR3 DNA: TGTGCCAGCAGCTTAGAGACAGGGGTGAACACTGAAGCTTTCTTT. It codes for CASSLETGVNTEAFF.

This clone appeared a few times. The J gene is TRBJ1-6, the V gene TRBV11-2; 9 nucleotides line up with TRBD1. Germline-derived CDR1 and CDR2 are SGHAT and FQNNGV. This CDR3 comprises 15 residues. J gave up 10 bases and V 5 bases, and 9 bases lay outside the gene matches. This CDR3 is CASSSQQGASSPLHF. Here the CDR3 DNA reads TGTGCCAGCAGCAGCCAACAGGGGGCGAGCTCACCCCTCCACTTT.

The CDR3 DNA sequence: TGCGCCAGCAGCCAAGATCTCCGTAAGGGGATCGGAGTAGAATATGGCTACACCTTC. Amino acids: CASSQDLRKGIGVEYGYTF. This sequence joins TRBV4-3 and TRBJ1-2; possible D gene TRBD1, 5 bases. There are 19 residues in the CDR3. The ends were cut back, 0 bases at V and 5 bases at J, with 25 bases in the middle. Per the germline V gene, CDR1 is LGHNA and CDR2 is YSLEER.

The chain couples TRBV29-1 to TRBJ2-1; no definite D call. Germline CDR1 is SQVTM and CDR2 is ANQGSEA. This CDR3 is 11 amino acids long. V lost 8 bases to trimming and J lost 3 bases, with 8 bases between them. CDR3 sequence: CSSGDYNEQFF. The CDR3 DNA sequence: TGCAGCTCCGGAGACTACAATGAGCAGTTCTTC.

CDR3 in DNA: TGTGCCAGCAGCCAAGTGGGACAGATTATCGGGTCCGAAAAACTGTTTTTT. Protein: CASSQVGQIIGSEKLFF. The V gene is TRBV3-1 (or the pseudogene TRBV3-2), the J gene TRBJ1-4; 7 bases map to TRBD1. CDR3 size: 17 residues. Germline V gene sequence: CDR1 LGHDT, CDR2 YNNKEL (reference sequence). With 1 base clipped from V and 8 bases from J, the junction kept 13 bases outside the gene matches.

V usage is TRBV28 and J usage is TRBJ2-6, with 12 bases identical to TRBD1. Germline lookup yields CDR1 MDHEN and CDR2 SYDVKM. This CDR3 contains 19 residues. V lost 3 bases and J lost 2; bases outside the gene matches: 8. CDR3 in DNA: TGTGCCAGCAGTTTCCGTAAGGGACAGGGGGCTACTGGGGCCAACGTCCTGACTTTC. Protein sequence: CASSFRKGQGATGANVLTF.

This chain uses TRBV7-3 with TRBJ2-1, with 9 bases fitting TRBD1. The germline V gene encodes CDR1 SGHTA and CDR2 FQGTGA. There are 13 residues in the CDR3. V shed 6 bases, J shed 8 bases, and the junction held 5 bases outside the gene matches. The DNA of the CDR3 is TGTGCCAGCAGTCTACAGGGGGCTTATGAGCAGTTCTTC. It specifies CASSLQGAYEQFF.

V gene TRBV4-1 combines with J gene TRBJ2-1; 11 bases fit TRBD2. Trimming cost V 4 bases and J 2 bases; bases outside gene matches: 10. Germline-derived CDR1 and CDR2 are MGHRA and YSYEKL. CDR3 length equals 18 residues. Here the CDR3 DNA reads TGCGCCAGCAGCCGAACCTCTAGCGGGGGGACGCCCTACAATGAGCAGTTCTTC. Encoded protein: CASSRTSSGGTPYNEQFF.

The chain employs TRBV18 and TRBJ2-5, with D perhaps TRBD1 (6 bases). The CDR3 spans 14 residues. Per the germline V gene, CDR1 is KGHSH and CDR2 is LQKENI. Deletions cut 6 bases from V and 0 bases from J, with 11 bases between. CDR3 region: CASSRSGDQETQYF. CDR3 sequence (DNA): TGTGCCAGCTCTCGTTCAGGGGACCAAGAGACCCAGTACTTC.

CDR3 protein: CASSHDRVAGGSEETQYF. In DNA, the CDR3 is TGTGCCAGCAGCCATGATCGAGTTGCGGGAGGGTCTGAAGAGACCCAGTACTTC. The rearrangement joins TRBV14 to TRBJ2-5; 9 bases match TRBD2. Germline trimming cut 3 bases from V and 3 bases from J; bases unmatched to any gene: 14. CDR3 length: 18 residues. CDR1 is SGHDN, CDR2 FVKESK, per germline.

The chain carries TRBV6-1 and TRBJ1-4; a possible D gene is TRBD1 (6 bases). This CDR3 is 15 amino acids long. Germline CDR1 MNHNS, CDR2 SASEGT. V lost 0 bases and J lost 8, with 13 bases in between. The CDR3 loop is CASSEAGGAREKLFF. The CDR3 coding sequence is TGTGCCAGCAGTGAAGCAGGGGGGGCGCGGGAAAAACTGTTTTTT.

This chain uses TRBV2 with TRBJ1-1; D unresolved. The germline V gene has CDR1 SNHLY and CDR2 FYNNEI. V lost 9 bases and J 3 bases, leaving 20 bases between the germline ends. The CDR3 consists of 15 residues. The CDR3 nucleotides read TGTGCCAGGGTTAGTACTTGGGTCGAGGACACTGAAGCTTTCTTT. Its translation is CARVSTWVEDTEAFF.

The rearrangement uses TRBV6-2 or TRBV6-3 and TRBJ1-6, with 9 positions matching TRBD1. In germline, CDR1 is MNHEY, CDR2 SVGEGT. After removal of 2 bases from V and 3 bases from J, the junction contained 2 bases not matched to a gene. The length of the CDR3 is 16 residues. This CDR3 is CASSYVGQGYNSPLHF. The CDR3 nucleotides are TGTGCCAGCAGTTACGTGGGACAGGGCTATAATTCACCCCTCCACTTT.

The chain carries TRBV28 and TRBJ2-7; TRBD2 agrees at 9 bases. The CDR3 extends over 12 amino acids. After removal of 7 bases from V and 2 bases from J, the junction contained 0 bases not matched to a gene. Germline values: CDR1 MDHEN, CDR2 SYDVKM. CDR3 protein: CASTSGAYEQYF. CDR3 bases: TGTGCCAGCACTAGCGGGGCCTACGAGCAGTACTTC.

The chain combines TRBV4-1 with TRBJ1-6; D gene ambiguous. CDR3 length: 17 residues. V was shortened by 0 bases and J by 0 bases, with 9 bases between the two germline ends. Per germline, CDR1 MGHRA and CDR2 YSYEKL. CDR3 sequence: CASSQDTRSSYNSPLHF. The CDR3, as DNA: TGCGCCAGCAGCCAAGATACCCGGAGCTCCTATAATTCACCCCTCCACTTT.

The chain is built from TRBV19 and TRBJ2-3; the D gene is possibly TRBD2 (5 bases). CDR1 is LNHDA and CDR2 is SQIVND in the germline V gene (reference sequence). V dropped 8 bases and J dropped 0 bases, with 9 bases sitting between them. The CDR3 extends over 13 amino acids. CDR3 sequence reads: CASRRASTDTQYF. The CDR3, as DNA: TGTGCCAGTCGGCGGGCTAGCACAGATACGCAGTATTTT.

This chain links TRBV18 with TRBJ2-6, with 12 nucleotides matching TRBD1. Per the germline V gene, CDR1 is KGHSH and CDR2 is LQKENI. The CDR3 covers 18 residues. Trimming at V came to 3 bases and at J to 4 bases, leaving 7 bases not matched to a gene. The CDR3 loop reads CASSPPGQGALGANVLTF. The CDR3 DNA reads as TGTGCCAGCTCACCTCCGGGACAGGGGGCGCTGGGGGCCAACGTCCTGACTTTC.

V is TRBV2 and J is TRBJ2-2; tentative D call: TRBD1 (5 bases). The V end lost 7 bases, the J end lost 3 bases, and 15 bases lay between the germline ends. Germline lookup yields CDR1 SNHLY and CDR2 FYNNEI. This CDR3 region has 15 residues. The CDR3 coding sequence is TGTGCCAGCACCCTGGGGCTCGTCTACACCGGGGAGCTGTTTTTT. Translated: CASTLGLVYTGELFF.

The chain joins TRBV19 to TRBJ1-2; D not certain. Trimming shortened V by 3 bases and J by 5 bases, and 13 bases separated the two germline ends. The CDR3 contains 14 residues. Germline V gives CDR1 LNHDA, CDR2 SQIVND (reference sequence). CDR3: CASSIAMSGYGYTF. The CDR3 nucleotides are TGTGCCAGTAGTATCGCCATGAGCGGTTATGGCTACACCTTC. Full variable domain (remainder filled in from reference TRBV19 and TRBJ1-2): DGGITQSPKYLFRKEGQNVTLSCEQNLNHDAMYWYRQDPGQGLRLIYYSQIVNDFQKGDIAEGYSVSREKKESFPLTVTSAQKNPTAFYLCASSIAMSGYGYTFGSGTRLTVV.

The chain employs TRBV6-1 and TRBJ2-7, with a possible D match to TRBD2 (5 bases). V was trimmed by 1 base and J by 3 bases, leaving 10 bases between them. This CDR3 is 14 amino acids long. Per the germline V gene, CDR1 is MNHNS and CDR2 is SASEGT. Here the CDR3 DNA reads TGTGCCAGCAGTGAAGAGAGGGTAGTCTACGAGCAGTACTTC. Translated, it gives CASSEERVVYEQYF.

CDR3 DNA: TGTGCCAGTAGTATTGGGTACTCTAGCGGGGGGTCCCAAGAGACCCAGTACTTC. This gives the protein CASSIGYSSGGSQETQYF. This chain connects TRBV19 to TRBJ2-5; 11 nucleotides match TRBD2. The CDR3 is 18 amino acids. V lost 3 bases, J lost 1 base, and 10 bases stayed unmatched. Germline loops: CDR1 LNHDA, CDR2 SQIVND (reference sequence).

V is TRBV7-2 and J is TRBJ2-1, with 10 bases lining up with TRBD2. The CDR3 is 16 residues long. Trimming took 1 base from V and 5 from J; bases not matched to a gene: 5. The germline gives CDR1 SGHTA, CDR2 FQGNSA. The CDR3: CASSLGIAGGDNEQFF. CDR3 coding DNA: TGTGCCAGCAGCTTAGGTATAGCGGGAGGAGACAATGAGCAGTTCTTC. Based on the CDR3 plus reference TRBV7-2 and TRBJ2-1, the full variable domain is GAGVSQSPSNKVTEKGKDVELRCDPISGHTALYWYRQSLGQGLEFLIYFQGNSAPDKSGLPSDRFSAERTGGSVSTLTIQRTQQEDSAVYLCASSLGIAGGDNEQFFGPGTRLTVL.

J is TRBJ1-1 and V is TRBV5-1, with D uncertain. Germline V lookup: CDR1 SGHRS, CDR2 YFSETQ. Trimming cost V 0 bases and J 3 bases, with 6 bases left between them. This CDR3 has 13 amino acids. The CDR3 DNA reads as TGCGCCAGCAGCTTGGGGGCCGACACTGAAGCTTTCTTT. It yields the protein CASSLGADTEAFF.

This sequence joins TRBV19 and TRBJ2-5; the match to TRBD1 covers 12 bases. Germline V gives CDR1 LNHDA, CDR2 SQIVND (reference sequence). This CDR3 region has 18 residues. V shed 1 base and J 4 bases; nucleotides not matched to a gene: 10. The CDR3 is CASSIGLTGTGGRETQYF. CDR3 sequence (DNA): TGTGCCAGTAGTATAGGTCTCACCGGGACAGGGGGCCGAGAGACCCAGTACTTC.

The CDR3 DNA reads TGCGCCAGCAGCCAAGATACAGCAGGGGGCAGCGATGGCTACACCTTC. Protein: CASSQDTAGGSDGYTF. The rearrangement links TRBV4-1 to TRBJ1-2; 8 positions match TRBD1. The CDR3 is 16 residues long. The ends lost 0 bases at V and 6 bases at J; junction bases unmatched: 9. The germline gives CDR1 MGHRA, CDR2 YSYEKL.